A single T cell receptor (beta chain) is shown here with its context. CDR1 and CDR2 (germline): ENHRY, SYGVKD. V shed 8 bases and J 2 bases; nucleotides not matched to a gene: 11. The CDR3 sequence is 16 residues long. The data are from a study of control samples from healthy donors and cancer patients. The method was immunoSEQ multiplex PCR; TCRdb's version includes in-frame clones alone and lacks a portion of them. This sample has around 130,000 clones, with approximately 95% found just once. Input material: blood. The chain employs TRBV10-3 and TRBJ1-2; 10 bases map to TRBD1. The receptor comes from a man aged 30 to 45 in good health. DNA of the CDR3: TGTGCCATCGAGGGGGGACAGGGGCCACTAAACTATGGCTACACCTTC. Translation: CAIEGGQGPLNYGYTF.